This T cell receptor beta chain was obtained from a study of T cell changes during pregnancy in multiple sclerosis. Trimming took 4 bases from V and 0 from J, leaving 13 bases between them. The CDR3 has 16 residues. Germline V gene data show CDR1 as SGDLS and CDR2 as YYNGEE. Only in-frame clones appear in the TCRdb table, and some are missing; sequencing was by immunoSEQ multiplex PCR. The sample holds 55,000 to 70,000 clones, roughly 93% seen once. This sequence joins TRBV9 and TRBJ2-2; tentatively, D is TRBD1 (6 bases). This TCR derives from a female donor with multiple sclerosis, enrolled in a pregnancy study. The sequencing here drew on CD4+ T cells from peripheral blood mononuclear cells, taken before pregnancy. Here the CDR3 DNA reads TGTGCCAGCAGCCCCCGGACAGAGACGAACACCGGGGAGCTGTTTTTT. Encoded protein: CASSPRTETNTGELFF.